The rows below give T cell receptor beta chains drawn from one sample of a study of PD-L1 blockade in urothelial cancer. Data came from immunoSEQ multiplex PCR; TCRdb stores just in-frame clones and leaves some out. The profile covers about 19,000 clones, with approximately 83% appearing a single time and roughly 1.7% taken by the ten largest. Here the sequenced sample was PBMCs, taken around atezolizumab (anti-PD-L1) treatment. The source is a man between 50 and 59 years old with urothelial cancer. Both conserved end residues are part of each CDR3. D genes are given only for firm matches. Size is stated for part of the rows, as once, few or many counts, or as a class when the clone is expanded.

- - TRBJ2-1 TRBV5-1 CASSLVGTQAGEQFF TGCGCCAGCAGCTTGGTCGGGACACAAGCTGGCGAGCAGTTCTTC
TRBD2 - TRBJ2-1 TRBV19 CASIRAGGQNNEQFF TGTGCCAGTATTCGTGCGGGGGGACAAAACAATGAGCAGTTCTTC
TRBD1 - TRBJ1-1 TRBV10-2 CASSLGGTGAEAFF TGCGCCAGCAGTTTGGGCGGGACAGGGGCTGAAGCTTTCTTT
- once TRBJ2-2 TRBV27 CASSSFNAGELFF TGTGCCAGCAGTAGCTTCAACGCCGGGGAGCTGTTTTTT
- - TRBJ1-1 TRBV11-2 CASSYQIKNTEAFF TGTGCCAGCAGCTATCAGATCAAGAACACTGAAGCTTTCTTT
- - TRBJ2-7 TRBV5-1 CASSLAPGSYEQYF TGCGCCAGCAGCTTGGCACCGGGATCCTACGAGCAGTACTTC
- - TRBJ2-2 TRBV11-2 CASSLGSGLTGELFF TGTGCCAGCAGCTTAGGCTCGGGACTCACCGGGGAGCTGTTTTTT
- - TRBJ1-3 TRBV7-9 CASSPLGVANSGNTIYF TGTGCCAGCAGCCCCCTCGGGGTGGCAAACTCTGGAAACACCATATATTTT
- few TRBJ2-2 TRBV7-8 CASSFHTGTTNTGELFF TGTGCCAGCAGCTTCCATACAGGGACTACGAACACCGGGGAGCTGTTTTTT
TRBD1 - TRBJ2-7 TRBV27 CASSLSYGQGTRSYEQYF TGTGCCAGCAGTTTATCGTATGGACAGGGGACTCGCTCCTACGAGCAGTACTTC
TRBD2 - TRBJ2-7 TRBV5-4 CASSLWGGIYEQYF TGTGCCAGCAGCTTGTGGGGGGGGATCTACGAGCAGTACTTC
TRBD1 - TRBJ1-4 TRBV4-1 CASRWGGTVNEKLFF TGCGCCAGCAGGTGGGGCGGGACAGTGAATGAAAAACTGTTTTTT
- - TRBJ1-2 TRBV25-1 CASSEFWVESGYTF TGTGCCAGCAGTGAATTCTGGGTGGAGAGTGGCTACACCTTC
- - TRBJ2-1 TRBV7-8 CASSFPRTSHSYNEQFF TGTGCCAGCAGCTTCCCTCGTACTAGCCACTCCTACAATGAGCAGTTCTTC
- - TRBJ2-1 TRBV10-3 CATSFVDEQFF TGTGCCACGAGCTTTGTCGATGAGCAGTTCTTC
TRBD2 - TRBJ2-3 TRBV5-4 CASSPSGAKATDTQYF TGTGCCAGCAGCCCTAGCGGAGCTAAAGCCACAGATACGCAGTATTTT
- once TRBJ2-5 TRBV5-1 CASNLNSPPETQYF TGCGCCAGCAACCTAAACAGTCCTCCGGAGACCCAGTACTTC
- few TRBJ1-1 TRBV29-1 CSVVRRDTEAFF TGCAGCGTTGTGCGCAGGGACACTGAAGCTTTCTTT
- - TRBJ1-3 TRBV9 CASSPTGPGNTIYF TGTGCCAGCAGCCCAACAGGGCCTGGAAACACCATATATTTT
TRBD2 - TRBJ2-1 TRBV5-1 CASSWLAGDNNEQFF TGCGCCAGCAGCTGGCTAGCGGGGGATAACAATGAGCAGTTCTTC
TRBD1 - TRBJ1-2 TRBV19 CASKNRGHEGYTF TGTGCCAGTAAGAACAGGGGGCACGAGGGCTACACCTTC
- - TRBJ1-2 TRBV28 CASSLSVYGYTF TGTGCCAGCAGTTTATCGGTCTATGGCTACACCTTC
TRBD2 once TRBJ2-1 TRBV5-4 CASNRLAGAGRNEQFF TGTGCCAGCAACCGACTAGCGGGAGCTGGAAGGAATGAGCAGTTCTTC
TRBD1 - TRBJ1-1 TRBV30 CAWKNRGMNTEAFF TGTGCCTGGAAAAACAGGGGGATGAACACTGAAGCTTTCTTT
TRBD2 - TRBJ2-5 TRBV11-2 CASSLVGSGGRQETQYF TGTGCCAGCAGCTTAGTGGGTAGCGGGGGGCGGCAAGAGACCCAGTACTTC
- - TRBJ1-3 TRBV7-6 CASSQDSQNSGNTIYF TGTGCCAGCAGCCAGGACAGCCAAAACTCTGGAAACACCATATATTTT
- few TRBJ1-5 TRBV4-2 CASSPAGGVGEPQHF TGTGCCAGCAGCCCCGCGGGGGGGGTCGGTGAGCCCCAGCATTTT
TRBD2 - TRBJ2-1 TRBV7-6 CASSAILAGRSYNEQFF TGTGCCAGCAGCGCCATACTAGCGGGTCGGTCCTACAATGAGCAGTTCTTC
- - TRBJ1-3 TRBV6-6 CASKPGSGNTIYF TGTGCCAGCAAGCCGGGCTCTGGAAACACCATATATTTT
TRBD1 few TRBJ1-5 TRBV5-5 CASSNYRGDQPQHF TGTGCCAGCAGCAACTACAGGGGGGATCAGCCCCAGCATTTT
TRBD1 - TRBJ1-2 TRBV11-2 CASSTYRGQHYGYTF TGTGCCAGCAGCACATACAGGGGGCAGCACTATGGCTACACCTTC
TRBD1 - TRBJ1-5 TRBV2 CASTVDRVNQPQHF TGTGCCAGCACGGTAGACAGGGTCAATCAGCCCCAGCATTTT
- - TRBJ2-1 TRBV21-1 CASSTGLAEGYNEQFF TGTGCCAGCAGCACAGGACTAGCGGAGGGATACAATGAGCAGTTCTTC
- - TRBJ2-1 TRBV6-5 CASSIPRVGNNEQFF TGTGCCAGCAGTATACCTAGGGTCGGGAACAATGAGCAGTTCTTC
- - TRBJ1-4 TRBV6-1 CASSEEVAGSLHEKLFF TGTGCCAGCAGTGAAGAAGTGGCGGGATCGTTACATGAAAAACTGTTTTTT
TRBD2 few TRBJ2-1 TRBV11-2 CASSLPGGNEQFF TGTGCCAGCAGCTTACCGGGGGGCAATGAGCAGTTCTTC
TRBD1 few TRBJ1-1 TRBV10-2 CASSEQGARTEAFF TGCGCCAGCAGTGAGCAGGGGGCGCGGACTGAAGCTTTCTTT